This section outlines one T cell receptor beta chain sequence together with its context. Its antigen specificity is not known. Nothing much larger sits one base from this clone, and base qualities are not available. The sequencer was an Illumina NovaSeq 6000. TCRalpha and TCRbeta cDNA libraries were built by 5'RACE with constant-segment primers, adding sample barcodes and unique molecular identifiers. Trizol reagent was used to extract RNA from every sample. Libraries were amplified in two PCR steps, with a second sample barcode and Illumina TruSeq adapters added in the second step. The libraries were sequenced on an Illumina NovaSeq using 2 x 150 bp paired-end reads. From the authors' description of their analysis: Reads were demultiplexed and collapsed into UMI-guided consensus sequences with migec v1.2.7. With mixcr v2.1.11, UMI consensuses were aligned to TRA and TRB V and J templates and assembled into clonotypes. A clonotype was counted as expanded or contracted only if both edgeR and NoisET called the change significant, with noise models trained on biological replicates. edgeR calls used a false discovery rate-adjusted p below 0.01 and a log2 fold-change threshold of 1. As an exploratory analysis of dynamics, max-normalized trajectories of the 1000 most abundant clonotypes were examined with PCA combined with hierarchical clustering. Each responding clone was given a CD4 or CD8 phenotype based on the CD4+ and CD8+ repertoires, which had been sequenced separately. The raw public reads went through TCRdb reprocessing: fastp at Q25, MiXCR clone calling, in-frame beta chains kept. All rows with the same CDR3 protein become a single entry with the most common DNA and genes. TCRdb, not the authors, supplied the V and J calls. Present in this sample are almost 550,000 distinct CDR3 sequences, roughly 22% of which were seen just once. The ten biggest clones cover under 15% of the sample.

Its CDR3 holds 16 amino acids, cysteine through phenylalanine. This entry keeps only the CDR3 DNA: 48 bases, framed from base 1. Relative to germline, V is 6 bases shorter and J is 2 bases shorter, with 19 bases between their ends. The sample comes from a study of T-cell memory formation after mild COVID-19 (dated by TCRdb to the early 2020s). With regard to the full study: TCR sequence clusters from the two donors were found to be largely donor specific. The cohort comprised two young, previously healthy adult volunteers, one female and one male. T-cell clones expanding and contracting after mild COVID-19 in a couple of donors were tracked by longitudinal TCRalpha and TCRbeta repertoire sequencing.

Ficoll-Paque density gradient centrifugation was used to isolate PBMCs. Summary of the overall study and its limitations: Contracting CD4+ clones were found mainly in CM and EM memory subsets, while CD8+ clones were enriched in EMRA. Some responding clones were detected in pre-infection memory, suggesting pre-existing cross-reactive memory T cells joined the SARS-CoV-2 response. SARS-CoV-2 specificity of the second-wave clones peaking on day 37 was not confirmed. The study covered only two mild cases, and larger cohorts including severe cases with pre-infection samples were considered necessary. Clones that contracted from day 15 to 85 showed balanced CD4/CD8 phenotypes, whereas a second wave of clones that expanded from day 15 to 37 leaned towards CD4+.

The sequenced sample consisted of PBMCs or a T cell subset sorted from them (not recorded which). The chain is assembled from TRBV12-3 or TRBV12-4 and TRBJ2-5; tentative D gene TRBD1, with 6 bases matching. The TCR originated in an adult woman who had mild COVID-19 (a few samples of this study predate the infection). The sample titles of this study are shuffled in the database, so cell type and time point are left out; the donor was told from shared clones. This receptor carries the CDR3 CASSGGQLRLQETQYF. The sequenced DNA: TGTGCCAGCAGCGGAGGACAGCTTCGACTTCAAGAGACCCAGTACTTC.